The 10 T cell receptor beta chains given below trace back to one sample, sequenced in a study of cytomegalovirus exposure and HLA in healthy donors. Amplification used 60 Vbeta primers and 13 Jbeta primers. The method was immunoSEQ multiplex PCR; TCRdb's version includes in-frame clones alone and lacks a portion of them. The repertoire has about 200,000 clones, roughly 80% of them found once; the top ten carry 0.35% to 0.5%. Sequencing was carried out using PBMCs. The receptors were sampled from a male donor in good health and CMV-seropositive.

The chain couples TRBV7-2 to TRBJ1-5, with no clear D. The ends were cut back, 0 bases at V and 6 bases at J, with 6 bases in the middle. Germline V gene data show CDR1 as SGHTA and CDR2 as FQGNSA. The CDR3 length is 13 residues. The CDR3 sequence is CASSLALSQPQHF. As DNA, the CDR3 is TGTGCCAGCAGCTTAGCGCTTAGTCAGCCCCAGCATTTT.

This chain connects TRBV29-1 to TRBJ2-7, with D possibly TRBD2 on 7 matching bases. V was pared by 4 bases and J by 4 bases, with 20 bases between. The germline CDR1 and CDR2 sequences are SQVTM and ANQGSEA. The CDR3 covers 15 residues. The CDR3 region is CSVGGGLAESYEQYF. The CDR3 coding sequence is TGCAGCGTTGGAGGGGGGCTAGCGGAGAGTTACGAGCAGTACTTC.

The V gene is TRBV27, the J gene TRBJ2-5; the match to TRBD2 covers 8 bases. The germline CDR1 and CDR2 sequences are MNHEY and SMNVEV (reference sequence). V lost 10 bases and J lost 1; bases outside the gene matches: 8. CDR3 size: 14 residues. DNA for the CDR3: TGTGCCACCGGGAGGGACACCTCCCAAGAGACCCAGTACTTC. As protein: CATGRDTSQETQYF.

The CDR3 spells CASSQEVRLAEETQYF. DNA of the CDR3: TGTGCCAGCAGCCAAGAGGTCCGGCTAGCGGAAGAGACCCAGTACTTC. This chain connects TRBV4-2 to TRBJ2-5; 7 bases fit TRBD2. The CDR3 extends over 16 amino acids. CDR1 and CDR2 (germline): LGHNA, YNFKEQ. With V trimmed by 0 bases and J by 3 bases, 7 bases remained unmatched.

The chain's CDR3 is CASSLILASGTQYF. The CDR3 bases are TGTGCCAGCAGCTTAATATTAGCATCTGGTACGCAGTATTTT. This rearrangement joins TRBV7-2 to TRBJ2-3; D is undetermined. This CDR3 spans 14 amino acids. Germline loops: CDR1 SGHTA, CDR2 FQGNSA. Trimming removed 2 bases from V and 8 bases from J, with 14 bases in between.

The genes are TRBV27 and TRBJ1-2, with D uncertain. The length of the CDR3 is 14 residues. Per the germline V gene, CDR1 is MNHEY and CDR2 is SMNVEV (reference sequence). V gave up 6 bases and J gave up 4 bases, with 15 bases separating them. CDR3 amino acids: CASRGFWGGYGYTF. CDR3 sequence (DNA): TGTGCCAGCAGGGGATTTTGGGGAGGCTATGGCTACACCTTC.

The chain combines TRBV5-1 with TRBJ2-1; D uncertain. The germline V and J ends were trimmed by 0 bases and 4 bases, with 5 bases remaining between them. CDR1 is SGHRS and CDR2 is YFSETQ in the germline V gene. The CDR3 length is 13 residues. The CDR3 DNA reads TGCGCCAGCAGCTTGGACAGATACAATGAGCAGTTCTTC. Translating it yields CASSLDRYNEQFF.

The J gene is TRBJ2-3, the V gene TRBV7-9; maybe TRBD2 (5 bases). Germline V CDR1 and CDR2: SEHNR, FQNEAQ (reference sequence). V was pared by 5 bases and J by 4 bases, with 10 bases between. The CDR3 consists of 13 residues. The CDR3 region has the DNA TGTGCCAGCAGCCTCTCAGCGGCAGATACGCAGTATTTT. This encodes CASSLSAADTQYF.

This clone has only a few counts. The V call is TRBV6-6, the J call TRBJ2-2; D gene ambiguous. V was trimmed by 6 bases and J by 4 bases, leaving 15 bases between them. Looked up from germline, CDR1 is MNHNY and CDR2 is SVGAGI (reference sequence). The CDR3 contains 15 residues. The CDR3 coding sequence is TGTGCCAGCAGACCTCCCCGAGTGAGCACCGGGGAGCTGTTTTTT. It specifies CASRPPRVSTGELFF.

The chain links TRBV5-6 to TRBJ1-1; D unclear. The CDR3 is 14 amino acids. V lost 0 bases and J lost 0, with 6 bases in between. Germline CDR1 is SGHDT and CDR2 is YYEEEE. In DNA, the CDR3 is TGTGCCAGCAGCTTGGAACAGTTGAACACTGAAGCTTTCTTT. This translates into CASSLEQLNTEAFF. Combining the CDR3 with reference TRBV5-6 and TRBJ1-1 gives the whole variable domain DAGVTQSPTHLIKTRGQQVTLRCSPKSGHDTVSWYQQALGQGPQFIFQYYEEEERQRGNFPDRFSGHQFPNYSSELNVNALLLGDSALYLCASSLEQLNTEAFFGQGTRLTVV.